This passage covers 13 T cell receptor beta chains from one sample sequenced in a study of CD8 T cells in Susac syndrome. RNA in amounts of roughly 0.5 to 1 ug was reverse transcribed with random hexamers. MiXCR, run by TCRdb on the immunoSEQ multiplex PCR reads, gives a single entry per CDR3 protein. The sample carries 65,000 to 100,000 distinct CDR3 sequences, 95% to 96% recorded once. Sequenced input: CD8+ T cells from PBMCs. These receptors all come from a human donor with Susac syndrome.

The chain joins TRBV5-1 to TRBJ2-4; D remains unclear. The V gene lost 0 bases and the J gene lost 0 bases, with 7 bases spanning the gap. Germline lookup yields CDR1 SGHRS and CDR2 YFSETQ. This CDR3 has 15 amino acids. CDR3 bases: TGCGCCAGCAGCTTGGCGGGTCTAGCCAAAAACATTCAGTACTTC. Protein sequence: CASSLAGLAKNIQYF.

The rearrangement joins TRBV5-6 to TRBJ2-4; 8 positions match TRBD1. The CDR3 loop spans 14 amino acids. The junction had 3 bases not matched to a gene; V was cut back by 1 base and J by 6 bases. In germline, CDR1 is SGHDT, CDR2 YYEEEE. The CDR3 sequence is CASSLSDRGNIQYF. The CDR3 DNA follows: TGTGCCAGCAGCTTGAGCGACAGGGGAAACATTCAGTACTTC.

The V call is TRBV12-3 or TRBV12-4, the J call TRBJ2-5; 8 bases are shared with TRBD1. The CDR3 is made up of 15 amino acids. V shed 6 bases, J shed 2 bases, and the junction held 8 bases outside the gene matches. CDR3 protein: CASRRLDREQETQYF. CDR3 coding DNA: TGTGCCAGCAGGCGCCTGGACAGGGAACAAGAGACCCAGTACTTC.

This chain joins TRBV27 and TRBJ1-1, with 8 bases aligning to TRBD1. This CDR3 spans 14 amino acids. J gave up 5 bases and V 4 bases, and 6 bases lay outside the gene matches. Germline V gene lookup returns CDR1 MNHEY and CDR2 SMNVEV (reference sequence). This CDR3 is CASSSRDRRTEAFF. The CDR3 nucleotides are TGTGCCAGCAGTTCCCGGGACAGGAGGACTGAAGCTTTCTTT.

V usage is TRBV12-3 or TRBV12-4 and J usage is TRBJ2-1; perhaps TRBD1 as D (6 bases). V was pared by 0 bases and J by 7 bases, with 10 bases between. This CDR3 is 14 amino acids long. The CDR3 DNA reads TGTGCCAGCAGTTTAGCGCTAAGGGGGAATGAGCAGTTCTTC. Protein sequence: CASSLALRGNEQFF.

This sequence joins TRBV2 and TRBJ2-1; D not certain. This CDR3 spans 12 amino acids. Trimming cost V 7 bases and J 11 bases, with 15 bases left between them. Germline V gene lookup returns CDR1 SNHLY and CDR2 FYNNEI. The CDR3 spells CASTDPRRQQFF. The CDR3 region has the DNA TGTGCCAGCACCGACCCTCGACGGCAGCAGTTCTTC.

The J gene is TRBJ2-2, the V gene TRBV4-3; possibly TRBD2 for D (5 bases). The CDR3 contains 17 residues. Trimming stripped 0 bases from V and 2 bases from J, with 13 bases between. Germline CDR1 LGHNA, CDR2 YSLEER. CDR3 protein: CASSQERARTNTGELFF. The CDR3, as DNA: TGCGCCAGCAGCCAAGAGAGGGCCAGGACCAACACCGGGGAGCTGTTTTTT.

This chain connects TRBV5-6 to TRBJ2-3; TRBD1 matches at 10 bases. The CDR3 is 15 amino acids. The ends lost 9 bases at V and 6 bases at J; junction bases unmatched: 13. Germline lookup yields CDR1 SGHDT and CDR2 YYEEEE. The CDR3 sequence is CATAGGTGAADTQYF. CDR3 DNA: TGTGCCACCGCTGGAGGGACAGGGGCCGCTGATACGCAGTATTTT. The variable domain in full, with the rest retrieved from reference TRBV5-6 and TRBJ2-3, is DAGVTQSPTHLIKTRGQQVTLRCSPKSGHDTVSWYQQALGQGPQFIFQYYEEEERQRGNFPDRFSGHQFPNYSSELNVNALLLGDSALYLCATAGGTGAADTQYFGPGTRLTVL.

The CDR3 region has the DNA TGTGCCAGCAGTGACAGCAGGACAACGAACACCGGGGAGCTGTTTTTT. This gives the protein CASSDSRTTNTGELFF. This chain connects TRBV25-1 to TRBJ2-2; D possibly corresponds to TRBD1 (5 bases). Germline lookup yields CDR1 MGHDK and CDR2 SYGVNS. The CDR3 length is 16 residues. Trimming cost V 3 bases and J 0 bases, with 11 bases left between them.

The chain joins TRBV5-6 to TRBJ1-5; the D is unclear. CDR1 is SGHDT and CDR2 is YYEEEE in the germline V gene. The CDR3 has 13 residues. Trimming stripped 0 bases from V and 7 bases from J, with 8 bases between. The CDR3 coding sequence is TGTGCCAGCAGCTTGGCCGGAGGGCAGCCCCAGCATTTT. This codes for CASSLAGGQPQHF.

The V call is TRBV2, the J call TRBJ2-1; D is uncertain. The CDR3 extends over 13 amino acids. The germline gives CDR1 SNHLY, CDR2 FYNNEI. Trimming stripped 8 bases from V and 0 bases from J, with 8 bases between. The CDR3 DNA is TGTGCCAGCTGGAAGGGCTCCTACAATGAGCAGTTCTTC. Translated: CASWKGSYNEQFF. Drawing the rest from reference TRBV2 and TRBJ2-1, the complete variable domain is EPEVTQTPSHQVTQMGQEVILRCVPISNHLYFYWYRQILGQKVEFLVSFYNNEISEKSEIFDDQFSVERPDGSNFTLKIRSTKLEDSAMYFCASWKGSYNEQFFGPGTRLTVL.

The gene calls are TRBV15 and TRBJ2-7, with a possible D match to TRBD1 (5 bases). The CDR3 has 15 amino acids. The germline gives CDR1 LNHNV, CDR2 YYDKDF (reference sequence). Trimming stripped 1 base from V and 4 bases from J, with 14 bases between. The CDR3 DNA sequence: TGTGCCACCAGCAGAGTTTGGGGCAGGTCGTACGAGCAGTACTTC. This sequence encodes CATSRVWGRSYEQYF.

The chain uses TRBV24-1 and TRBJ2-3; possibly TRBD1 for D (6 bases). The CDR3 loop spans 18 amino acids. V lost 3 bases and J 5 bases, leaving 23 bases between the germline ends. CDR1 KGHDR and CDR2 SFDVKD come from the germline V gene. The CDR3 reads CATSDPRQDEKFGDTQYF. The CDR3 DNA sequence: TGTGCCACCAGTGATCCACGACAGGACGAAAAGTTCGGAGATACGCAGTATTTT.